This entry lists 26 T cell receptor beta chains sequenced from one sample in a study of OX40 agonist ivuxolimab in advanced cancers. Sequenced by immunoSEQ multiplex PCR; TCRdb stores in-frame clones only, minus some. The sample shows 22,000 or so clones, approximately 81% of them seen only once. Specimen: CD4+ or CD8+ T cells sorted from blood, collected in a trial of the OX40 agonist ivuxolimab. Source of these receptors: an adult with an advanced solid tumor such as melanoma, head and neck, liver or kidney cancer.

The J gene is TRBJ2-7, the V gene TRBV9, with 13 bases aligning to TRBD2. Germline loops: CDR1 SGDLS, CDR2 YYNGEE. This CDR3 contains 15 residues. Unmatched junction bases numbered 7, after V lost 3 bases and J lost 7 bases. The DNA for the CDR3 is TGTGCCAGCAGCGGGGGACTAGCGGGACTGGTAGAGCAGTACTTC. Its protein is CASSGGLAGLVEQYF.

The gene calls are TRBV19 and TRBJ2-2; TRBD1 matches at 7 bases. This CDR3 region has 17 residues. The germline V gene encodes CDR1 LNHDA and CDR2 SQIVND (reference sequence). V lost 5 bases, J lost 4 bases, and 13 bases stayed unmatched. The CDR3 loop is CASSSQGDYTGTGELFF. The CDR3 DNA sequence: TGTGCCAGTAGTTCCCAGGGGGATTATACTGGCACCGGGGAGCTGTTTTTT.

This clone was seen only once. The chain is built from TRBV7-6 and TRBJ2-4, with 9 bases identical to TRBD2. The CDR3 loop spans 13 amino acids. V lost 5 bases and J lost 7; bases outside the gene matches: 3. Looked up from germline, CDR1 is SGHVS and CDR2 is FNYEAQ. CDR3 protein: CASSSGGSNIQYF. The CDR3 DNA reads TGTGCCAGCAGCAGCGGGGGGAGTAACATTCAGTACTTC.

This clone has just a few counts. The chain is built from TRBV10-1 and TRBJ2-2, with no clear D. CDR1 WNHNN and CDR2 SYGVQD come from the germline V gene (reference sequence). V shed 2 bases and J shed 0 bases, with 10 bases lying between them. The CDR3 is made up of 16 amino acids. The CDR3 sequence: CASSELAPANTGELFF. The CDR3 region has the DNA TGCGCCAGCAGTGAGCTTGCTCCCGCGAACACCGGGGAGCTGTTTTTT.

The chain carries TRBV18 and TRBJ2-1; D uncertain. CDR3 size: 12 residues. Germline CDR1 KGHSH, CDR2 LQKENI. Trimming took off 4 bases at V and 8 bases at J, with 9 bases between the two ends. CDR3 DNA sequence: TGTGCCAGCTCACAGGGTGCGGATGAGCAGTTCTTC. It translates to CASSQGADEQFF.

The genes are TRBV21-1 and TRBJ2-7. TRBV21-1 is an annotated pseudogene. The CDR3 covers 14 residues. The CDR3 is CASSTSGTGYEQYF. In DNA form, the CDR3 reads TGTGCCAGCAGCACGTCCGGGACCGGCTACGAGCAGTACTTC.

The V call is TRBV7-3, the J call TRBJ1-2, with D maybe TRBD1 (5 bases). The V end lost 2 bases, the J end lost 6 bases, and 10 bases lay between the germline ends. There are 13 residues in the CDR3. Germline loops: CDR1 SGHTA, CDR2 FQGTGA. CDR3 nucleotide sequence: TGTGCCAGCAGCTTAGGAGCAGGGAATGGCTACACCTTC. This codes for CASSLGAGNGYTF. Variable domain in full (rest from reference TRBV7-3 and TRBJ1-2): GAGVSQTPSNKVTEKGKYVELRCDPISGHTALYWYRQSLGQGPEFLIYFQGTGAADDSGLPNDRFFAVRPEGSVSTLKIQRTERGDSAVYLCASSLGAGNGYTFGSGTRLTVV.

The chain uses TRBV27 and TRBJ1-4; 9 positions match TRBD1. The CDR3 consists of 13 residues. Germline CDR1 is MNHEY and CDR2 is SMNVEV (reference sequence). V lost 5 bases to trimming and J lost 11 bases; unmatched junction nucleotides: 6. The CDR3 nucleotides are TGTGCCAGCAGTCTACAGGGGGCCTGGAAACTGTTTTTT. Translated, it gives CASSLQGAWKLFF.

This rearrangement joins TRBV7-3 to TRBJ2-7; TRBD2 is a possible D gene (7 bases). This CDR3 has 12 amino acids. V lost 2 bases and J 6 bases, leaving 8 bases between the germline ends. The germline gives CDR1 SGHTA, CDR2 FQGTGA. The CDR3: CASSLAGAEQYF. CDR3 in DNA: TGTGCCAGCAGCTTAGCGGGGGCCGAGCAGTACTTC.

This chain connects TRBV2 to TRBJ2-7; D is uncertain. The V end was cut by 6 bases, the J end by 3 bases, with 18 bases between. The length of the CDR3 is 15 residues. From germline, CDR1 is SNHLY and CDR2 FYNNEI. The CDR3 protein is CASSALKASGYEQYF. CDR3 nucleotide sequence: TGTGCCAGCAGCGCATTAAAGGCATCGGGCTACGAGCAGTACTTC.

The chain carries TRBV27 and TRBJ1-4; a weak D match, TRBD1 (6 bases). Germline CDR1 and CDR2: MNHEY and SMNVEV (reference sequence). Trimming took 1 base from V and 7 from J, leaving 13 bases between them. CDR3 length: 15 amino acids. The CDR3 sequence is CASSLYMSGAEKLFF. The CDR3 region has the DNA TGTGCCAGCAGTTTATATATGTCGGGGGCTGAAAAACTGTTTTTT. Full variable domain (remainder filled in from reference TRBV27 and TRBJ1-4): EAQVTQNPRYLITVTGKKLTVTCSQNMNHEYMSWYRQDPGLGLRQIYYSMNVEVTDKGDVPEGYKVSRKEKRNFPLILESPSPNQTSLYFCASSLYMSGAEKLFFGSGTQLSVL.

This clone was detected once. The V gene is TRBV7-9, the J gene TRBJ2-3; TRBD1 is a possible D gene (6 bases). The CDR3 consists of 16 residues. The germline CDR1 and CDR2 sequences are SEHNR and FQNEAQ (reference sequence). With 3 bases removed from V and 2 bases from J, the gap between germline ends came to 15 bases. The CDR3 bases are TGTGCCAGCAGCTTGGGGCTGGGGGCTGTCACAGATACGCAGTATTTT. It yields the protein CASSLGLGAVTDTQYF.

CDR3 amino acids: CASSLAGNQPQHF. As DNA, the CDR3 is TGTGCCAGCAGCTTAGCGGGAAATCAGCCCCAGCATTTT. The chain has TRBV11-1 and TRBJ1-5; D call uncertain. With 0 bases removed from V and 4 bases from J, the gap between germline ends came to 4 bases. Germline lookup yields CDR1 SGHAT and CDR2 FQDESV (reference sequence). The CDR3 covers 13 residues.

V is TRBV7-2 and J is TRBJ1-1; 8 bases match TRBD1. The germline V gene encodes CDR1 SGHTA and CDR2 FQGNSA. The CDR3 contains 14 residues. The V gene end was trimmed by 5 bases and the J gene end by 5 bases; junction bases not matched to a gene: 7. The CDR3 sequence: CASSRTGGWTEAFF. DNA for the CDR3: TGTGCCAGCAGCCGAACAGGGGGGTGGACTGAAGCTTTCTTT.

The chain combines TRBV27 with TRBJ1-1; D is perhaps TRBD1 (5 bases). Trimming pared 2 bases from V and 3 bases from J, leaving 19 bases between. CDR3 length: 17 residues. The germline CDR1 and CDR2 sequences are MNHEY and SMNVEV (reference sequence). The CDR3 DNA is TGTGCCAGCAGTTTAGGGAGACAGCTAAAAAGGGACACTGAAGCTTTCTTT. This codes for CASSLGRQLKRDTEAFF.

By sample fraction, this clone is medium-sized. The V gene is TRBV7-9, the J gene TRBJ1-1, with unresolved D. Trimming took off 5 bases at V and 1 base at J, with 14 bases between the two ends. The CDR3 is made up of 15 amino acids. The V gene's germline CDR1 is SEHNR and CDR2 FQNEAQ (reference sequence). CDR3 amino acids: CASSQARTENTEAFF. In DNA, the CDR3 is TGTGCCAGCAGCCAAGCCCGGACGGAGAACACTGAAGCTTTCTTT.

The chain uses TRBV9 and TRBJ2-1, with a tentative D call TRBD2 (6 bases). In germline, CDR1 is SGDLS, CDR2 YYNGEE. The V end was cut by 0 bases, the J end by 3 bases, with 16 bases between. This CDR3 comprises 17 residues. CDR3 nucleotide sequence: TGTGCCAGCAGCGTAGCGCCGGGGCTAGCGAACTACAATGAGCAGTTCTTC. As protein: CASSVAPGLANYNEQFF.

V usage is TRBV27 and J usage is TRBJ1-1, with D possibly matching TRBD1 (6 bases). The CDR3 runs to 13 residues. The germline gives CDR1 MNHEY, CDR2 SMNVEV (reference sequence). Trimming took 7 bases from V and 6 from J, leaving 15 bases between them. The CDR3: CASKKWGGPEAFF. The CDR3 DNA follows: TGTGCCAGCAAGAAATGGGGGGGCCCTGAAGCTTTCTTT.

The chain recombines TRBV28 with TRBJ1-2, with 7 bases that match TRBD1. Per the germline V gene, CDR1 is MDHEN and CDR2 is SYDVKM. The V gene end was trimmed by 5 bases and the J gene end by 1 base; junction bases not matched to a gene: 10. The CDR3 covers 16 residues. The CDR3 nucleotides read TGTGCCAGCAGTACTATACGACAGGGTATTAACTATGGCTACACCTTC. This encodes CASSTIRQGINYGYTF.

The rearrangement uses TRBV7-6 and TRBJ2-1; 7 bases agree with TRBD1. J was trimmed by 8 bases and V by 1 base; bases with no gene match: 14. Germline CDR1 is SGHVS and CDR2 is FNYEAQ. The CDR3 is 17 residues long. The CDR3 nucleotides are TGTGCCAGCAGCTTAGAACCGCAGGGGGTTCTCTTGGATGAGCAGTTCTTC. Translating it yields CASSLEPQGVLLDEQFF.

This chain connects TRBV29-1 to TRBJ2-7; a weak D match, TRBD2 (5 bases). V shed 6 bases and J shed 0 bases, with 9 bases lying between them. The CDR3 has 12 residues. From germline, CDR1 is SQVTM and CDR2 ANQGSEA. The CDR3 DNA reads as TGCAGCGTCCCCGGGATCTCCTACGAGCAGTACTTC. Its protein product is CSVPGISYEQYF.

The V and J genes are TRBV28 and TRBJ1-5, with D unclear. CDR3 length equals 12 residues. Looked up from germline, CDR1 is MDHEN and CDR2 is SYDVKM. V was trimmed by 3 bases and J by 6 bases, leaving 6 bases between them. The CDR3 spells CASSFYGQPQHF. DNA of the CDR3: TGTGCCAGCAGTTTCTACGGTCAGCCCCAGCATTTT.

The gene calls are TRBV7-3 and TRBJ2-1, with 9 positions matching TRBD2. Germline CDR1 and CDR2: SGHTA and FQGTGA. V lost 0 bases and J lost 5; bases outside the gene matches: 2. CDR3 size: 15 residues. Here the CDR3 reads CASSLTASGNNEQFF. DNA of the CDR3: TGTGCCAGCAGCTTAACGGCTAGCGGGAACAATGAGCAGTTCTTC.

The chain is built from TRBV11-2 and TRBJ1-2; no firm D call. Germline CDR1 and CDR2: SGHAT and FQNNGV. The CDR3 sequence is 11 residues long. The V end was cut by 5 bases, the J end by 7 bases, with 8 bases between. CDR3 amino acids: CASSPHGGYTF. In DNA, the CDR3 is TGTGCCAGCAGCCCTCATGGTGGCTACACCTTC.

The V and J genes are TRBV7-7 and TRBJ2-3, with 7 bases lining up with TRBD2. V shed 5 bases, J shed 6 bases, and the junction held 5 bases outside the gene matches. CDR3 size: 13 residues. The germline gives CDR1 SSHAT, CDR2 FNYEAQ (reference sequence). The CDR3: CASSPGRVDTQYF. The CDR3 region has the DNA TGTGCCAGCAGCCCGGGGAGGGTGGATACGCAGTATTTT.

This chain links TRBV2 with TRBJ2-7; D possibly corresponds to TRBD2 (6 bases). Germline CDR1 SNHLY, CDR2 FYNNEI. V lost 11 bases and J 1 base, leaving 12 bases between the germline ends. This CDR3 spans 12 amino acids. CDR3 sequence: CAPQRESYEQYF. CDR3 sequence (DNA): TGTGCCCCGCAACGGGAGTCCTACGAGCAGTACTTC.